This T cell receptor beta chain was found in a study of blood T cell repertoires in COVID-19. Looking at the study overall: From the United States, Italy and Spain came samples of acute and convalescent COVID-19. PBMCs, B-cell-depleted T cells, or T cells were the source of the cDNA or gDNA that made up the material.

In the authors' methods: Nucleated cell number was recorded as an estimate derived from reference gene primer amplification. Sequencing used immunoSEQ multiplex PCR; TCRdb keeps in-frame clones, though not all of them. D and trimming come from the DNA, and the V and J calls and clone size come from that table. The sample has some 75,000 clones; about 88% are singletons. Germline V gives CDR1 KGHSH, CDR2 LQKENI. This CDR3 is built from 16 residues. Trimming removed 3 bases at V and 9 bases at J, with 21 bases between. The sequenced material came from peripheral blood. The J gene is TRBJ2-1, the V gene TRBV18, with D perhaps matching TRBD2 (5 bases). The sequence was obtained from a man in his 70s with active or convalescent COVID-19. The CDR3 DNA is TGTGCCAGCTCACCCATTCTAATCTCCGGAGGAGTTGAGCAGTTCTTC. Amino acids: CASSPILISGGVEQFF.